A single sample is the source of the 10 T cell receptor beta chains below, sequenced in a study of T cell changes during pregnancy in multiple sclerosis. Sequencing used immunoSEQ multiplex PCR; TCRdb keeps in-frame clones, though not all of them. This table has fewer than 95,000 clones, roughly 92% appearing once. The sequenced sample was peripheral blood, obtained in the first trimester of pregnancy. The source is a female donor in good health, enrolled as a control in a pregnancy study.

V usage is TRBV5-1 and J usage is TRBJ2-3; the match to TRBD2 covers 9 bases. The CDR3 sequence is 17 residues long. The J segment lost 1 base and the V segment lost 0 bases, leaving 6 bases of the junction unmatched. Germline V gene lookup returns CDR1 SGHRS and CDR2 YFSETQ. The CDR3 loop reads CASSLVAGVRGTDTQYF. CDR3 in DNA: TGCGCCAGCAGCTTGGTAGCGGGAGTCAGGGGCACAGATACGCAGTATTTT.

The V gene is TRBV5-8, the J gene TRBJ2-1, with D maybe TRBD2 (6 bases). V was trimmed by 0 bases and J by 5 bases, leaving 12 bases between them. This CDR3 is built from 15 residues. The germline CDR1 and CDR2 sequences are SGHTS and YDEGEE. CDR3 DNA: TGTGCCAGCAGCTTGGCCTTGACGGGAGACAATGAGCAGTTCTTC. It yields the protein CASSLALTGDNEQFF.

The J gene is TRBJ2-3, the V gene TRBV30, with 11 bases aligning to TRBD2. Germline-derived CDR1 and CDR2 are GTSNPN and SVGIG (reference sequence). The V and J ends lost 3 bases and 6 bases, in that order; junction bases with no gene match: 8. CDR3 length equals 15 residues. DNA of the CDR3: TGTGCCTGGAGGCAATCTAGCGGGAGGTTTGATACGCAGTATTTT. Translating gives CAWRQSSGRFDTQYF.

The rearrangement links TRBV11-3 to TRBJ2-7; 11 positions match TRBD2. The CDR3 runs 15 residues. CDR1 and CDR2 from the germline V gene are SGHNT and YENEEA. V lost 5 bases and J lost 7; bases outside the gene matches: 10. The CDR3 region is CASSPGLAEVGEQYF. The CDR3 region has the DNA TGTGCCAGCAGCCCGGGACTAGCGGAGGTGGGTGAGCAGTACTTC.

Written as DNA, the CDR3 is TGCGCCAGCAGCCGCGGGACTAGTAATGTGGAGCAGTACTTC. This gives the protein CASSRGTSNVEQYF. V gene TRBV5-1 combines with J gene TRBJ2-7; 8 nucleotides agree with TRBD2. The germline CDR1 and CDR2 sequences are SGHRS and YFSETQ. The CDR3 contains 14 residues. V shed 4 bases, J shed 7 bases, and the junction held 10 bases outside the gene matches. The complete variable domain, with remaining parts taken from reference TRBV5-1 and TRBJ2-7, reads KAGVTQTPRYLIKTRGQQVTLSCSPISGHRSVSWYQQTPGQGLQFLFEYFSETQRNKGNFPGRFSGRQFSNSRSEMNVSTLELGDSALYLCASSRGTSNVEQYFGPGTRLTVT.

This clone came up once. The chain recombines TRBV9 with TRBJ2-7; 14 bases align to TRBD2. The CDR3 has 16 amino acids. V lost 4 bases, J lost 4 bases, and 7 bases stayed unmatched. Germline CDR1 and CDR2: SGDLS and YYNGEE. CDR3 region: CASSPRTSGRIYEQYF. The CDR3 nucleotides read TGTGCCAGCAGCCCACGGACTAGCGGGAGGATTTACGAGCAGTACTTC.

This rearrangement joins TRBV18 to TRBJ2-2, with D uncertain. This CDR3 contains 15 residues. V was clipped by 0 bases and J by 4 bases, with 9 bases between them. Germline values: CDR1 KGHSH, CDR2 LQKENI. The CDR3 sequence is CASSPPVSPTGELFF. CDR3 in DNA: TGTGCCAGCTCACCACCGGTTAGCCCCACCGGGGAGCTGTTTTTT.

CDR3 bases: TGTGCCAGCACTAGAGGGAGGGGGAGAGAGACCCAGTACTTC. Protein sequence: CASTRGRGRETQYF. The genes are TRBV2 and TRBJ2-5, with D maybe TRBD2 (7 bases). Trimming took 7 bases from V and 4 from J, leaving 16 bases between them. Per germline, CDR1 SNHLY and CDR2 FYNNEI. The CDR3 runs 14 residues.

The gene calls are TRBV12-5 and TRBJ2-3; D possibly corresponds to TRBD1 (6 bases). V gave up 7 bases and J gave up 6 bases, with 11 bases separating them. CDR1 and CDR2 (germline): LGHNT, FRNRAP. This CDR3 contains 12 residues. The CDR3 coding sequence is TGTGCTAGTGCGGACAGAGGGGATACGCAGTATTTT. Translation gives CASADRGDTQYF.

This sequence joins TRBV5-1 and TRBJ2-7; the D is unclear. The V gene's germline CDR1 is SGHRS and CDR2 YFSETQ. Deletions cut 4 bases from V and 0 bases from J, with 14 bases between. This CDR3 contains 15 residues. CDR3 in amino acids: CASSAHPLSSYEQYF. As DNA, the CDR3 is TGCGCCAGCAGCGCGCACCCTCTATCCTCCTACGAGCAGTACTTC. Full variable domain (missing parts from reference TRBV5-1 and TRBJ2-7): KAGVTQTPRYLIKTRGQQVTLSCSPISGHRSVSWYQQTPGQGLQFLFEYFSETQRNKGNFPGRFSGRQFSNSRSEMNVSTLELGDSALYLCASSAHPLSSYEQYFGPGTRLTVT.